The present T cell receptor (beta chain) was sequenced within a study of cytomegalovirus exposure and HLA in healthy donors. Regarding the study as a whole: Most CMV-associated TCR beta chains were later found to appear HLA-restricted.

The study ran its PCR with 60 Vbeta and 13 Jbeta primers. TCRdb keeps only in-frame clones here, not all; method: immunoSEQ multiplex PCR. The data hold approximately 140,000 clones, with approximately 80% observed a single time. As concerns this clone: Its specificity is not known.

V dropped 7 bases and J dropped 0; count of bases not matched to a gene: 11. Germline V lookup: CDR1 LNHDA, CDR2 SQIVND (reference sequence). The CDR3 sequence is 16 residues long. The study sampled nominally healthy donors, though unrecorded immune exposures were likely. The rearrangement uses TRBV19 and TRBJ1-1; 7 bases are a match to TRBD1. Sequenced material: PBMCs. This receptor was obtained from a woman aged 40 to 50 in good health and CMV-seronegative. CDR3 coding DNA: TGTGCCAGTAAAACGACAGGGTATGATTTGAACACTGAAGCTTTCTTT. Protein product: CASKTTGYDLNTEAFF.